These 6 T cell receptor beta chains share one sample of origin, sequenced in a study of blood T cell repertoires in COVID-19. Profiling relied on immunoSEQ multiplex PCR, and the TCRdb table lists in-frame clones only, not all of them. The sample carries 200,000 to 300,000 clones, 70% to 90% recorded once. Sample: PBMCs or T cells enriched from blood (not recorded which). Every receptor here comes from a woman aged 40-49 years with acute COVID-19.

V usage is TRBV7-6 and J usage is TRBJ2-1; 14 nucleotides match TRBD2. The V gene's germline CDR1 is SGHVS and CDR2 FNYEAQ. The CDR3 consists of 20 residues. The J segment lost 6 bases and the V segment lost 5 bases, leaving 18 bases of the junction unmatched. CDR3 nucleotide sequence: TGTGCCAGCAGCCCCAGAACCGGGACTAGCGGGAGTTCAGGTGGCAATGAGCAGTTCTTC. Its translation is CASSPRTGTSGSSGGNEQFF.

The V and J genes are TRBV6-5 and TRBJ1-1; 9 nucleotides align to TRBD1. Germline lookup yields CDR1 MNHEY and CDR2 SVGAGI. This CDR3 is built from 14 residues. V shed 6 bases, J shed 5 bases, and the junction held 7 bases outside the gene matches. CDR3 DNA sequence: TGTGCCAGCAGAGAGACAGGGGGTAGGACTGAAGCTTTCTTT. Translation gives CASRETGGRTEAFF.

The rearrangement uses TRBV6-2 or TRBV6-3 and TRBJ2-7; D uncertain. Trimming removed 2 bases at V and 3 bases at J, with 8 bases between. This CDR3 has 13 amino acids. Germline V gene data show CDR1 as MNHEY and CDR2 as SVGEGT. The CDR3 DNA follows: TGTGCCAGCAGTTACGGGCACCTCTACGAGCAGTACTTC. Residues: CASSYGHLYEQYF.

This clone was counted once. This chain links TRBV3-1 (or the pseudogene TRBV3-2) with TRBJ2-7; D not resolved. The CDR3 contains 15 residues. Germline lookup yields CDR1 LGHDT and CDR2 YNNKEL (reference sequence). V was cut by 0 bases and J by 1 base, with 10 bases left in between. The CDR3 sequence is CASSQDTVFSYEQYF. In nucleotides, the CDR3 is TGTGCCAGCAGCCAAGATACAGTCTTTTCCTACGAGCAGTACTTC.

The rearrangement joins TRBV11-3 to TRBJ2-3; 8 nucleotides match TRBD2. Per germline, CDR1 SGHNT and CDR2 YENEEA. The CDR3 has 14 amino acids. After removal of 1 base from V and 5 bases from J, the junction contained 2 bases not matched to a gene. The DNA for the CDR3 is TGTGCCAGCAGCTTAGTGCTAGCGGGAGATACGCAGTATTTT. It yields the protein CASSLVLAGDTQYF. The full variable domain, with the rest looked up from reference TRBV11-3 and TRBJ2-3, is EAGVVQSPRYKIIEKKQPVAFWCNPISGHNTLYWYLQNLGQGPELLIRYENEEAVDDSQLPKDRFSAERLKGVDSTLKIQPAELGDSAVYLCASSLVLAGDTQYFGPGTRLTVL.

This rearrangement joins TRBV6-5 to TRBJ2-3, with D perhaps matching TRBD1 (5 bases). The CDR3 totals 15 residues. Germline CDR1 MNHEY, CDR2 SVGAGI. Trimming cost V 5 bases and J 0 bases, with 12 bases left between them. The CDR3 spells CASSKTVTSTDTQYF. CDR3 DNA: TGTGCCAGCAGTAAGACAGTCACTAGCACAGATACGCAGTATTTT.